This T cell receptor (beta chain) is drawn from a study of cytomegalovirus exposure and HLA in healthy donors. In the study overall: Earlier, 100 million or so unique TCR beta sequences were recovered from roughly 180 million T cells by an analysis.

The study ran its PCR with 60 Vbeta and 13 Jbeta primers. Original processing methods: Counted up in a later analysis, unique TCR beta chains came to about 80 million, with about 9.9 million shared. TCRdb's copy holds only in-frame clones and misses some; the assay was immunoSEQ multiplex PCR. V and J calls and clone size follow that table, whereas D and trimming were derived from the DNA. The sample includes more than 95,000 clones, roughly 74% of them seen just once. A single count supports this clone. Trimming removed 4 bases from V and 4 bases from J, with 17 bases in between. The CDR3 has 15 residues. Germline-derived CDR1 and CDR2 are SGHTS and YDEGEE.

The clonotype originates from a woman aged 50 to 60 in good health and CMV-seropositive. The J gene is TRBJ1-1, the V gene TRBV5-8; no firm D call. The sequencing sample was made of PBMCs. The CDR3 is CASSSGSGLGTEAFF. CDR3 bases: TGTGCCAGCAGCAGTGGGAGTGGGCTTGGCACTGAAGCTTTCTTT.